Each of the 5 T cell receptor beta chains below was sequenced from the same sample in a study of T cell changes during pregnancy in multiple sclerosis. TCRdb's table, derived via immunoSEQ multiplex PCR, lists solely in-frame clones and lacks some. Here the sample spans about 72,000 clones, roughly nine tenths being singletons. The source material was peripheral blood, sampled in the third trimester of pregnancy. Source of these receptors: a female donor in good health, enrolled as a control in a pregnancy study.

J is TRBJ2-2 and V is TRBV6-5; 7 bases map to TRBD1. The CDR3 has 15 amino acids. Germline CDR1 MNHEY, CDR2 SVGAGI. Trimming cost V 6 bases and J 1 base; bases outside gene matches: 5. The CDR3 nucleotides read TGTGCCAGCAGCCCGAGACAGGGGAACACCGGGGAGCTGTTTTTT. This gives the protein CASSPRQGNTGELFF.

This chain uses TRBV27 with TRBJ2-7; 7 positions agree with TRBD1. The germline V gene has CDR1 MNHEY and CDR2 SMNVEV (reference sequence). The trim removed 5 bases at V and 3 bases at J, leaving 13 bases unmatched. This CDR3 comprises 16 residues. CDR3 protein: CASSPRAQGSSYEQYF. CDR3 sequence (DNA): TGTGCCAGCAGTCCCCGAGCACAGGGGTCGAGCTACGAGCAGTACTTC.

The rearrangement uses TRBV6-4 and TRBJ2-1; 9 bases match TRBD1. V trimming: 6 bases; J trimming: 0 bases; junction bases outside the gene matches: 6. Looked up from germline, CDR1 is MRHNA and CDR2 is SNTAGT. The CDR3 spans 16 residues. The CDR3 region is CASSIRQGDSYNEQFF. The CDR3 coding sequence is TGTGCCAGCAGCATCAGACAGGGGGACTCCTACAATGAGCAGTTCTTC.

The V call is TRBV27, the J call TRBJ2-2, with D maybe TRBD1 (6 bases). The germline V gene encodes CDR1 MNHEY and CDR2 SMNVEV (reference sequence). V lost 2 bases, J lost 0 bases, and 7 bases lay in between. This CDR3 is 15 amino acids long. CDR3 in amino acids: CASSLRTANTGELFF. CDR3 coding DNA: TGTGCCAGCAGTTTAAGGACAGCGAACACCGGGGAGCTGTTTTTT.

The V gene is TRBV9, the J gene TRBJ1-5; D is possibly TRBD1 (6 bases). CDR1 SGDLS and CDR2 YYNGEE come from the germline V gene. Trimming stripped 0 bases from V and 6 bases from J, with 10 bases between. The CDR3 loop spans 14 amino acids. The CDR3 region is CASSVEGEGQPQHF. CDR3 in DNA: TGTGCCAGCAGCGTAGAGGGGGAAGGTCAGCCCCAGCATTTT.